Below are 13 T cell receptor beta chains sequenced from a single sample in a study of blood T cells in healthy people across ages. With a J-beta primer mix and a sample-barcoded 5' primer, a second PCR ran about 7 to 12 cycles. Each CDR3 protein is one row after TCRdb ran MiXCR on the 5' RACE reads. This sample has 1.5 million to 2 million distinct CDR3 sequences, with 28% found just once. Specimen: blood. These receptors came from a woman in her twenties or thirties in good health.

The V call is TRBV27, the J call TRBJ2-1, with TRBD1 identical over 8 bases. TRBJ2-7 explains the end of the DNA better; the J call may be wrong. Germline CDR1 and CDR2: MNHEY and SMNVEV (reference sequence). The CDR3 loop spans 18 amino acids. Here the CDR3 DNA reads TGTGCCAGCAGTCTCAACAGGGGGATAAGGCTCTCCTACAATGAGCAGTACTTC. Its protein product is CASSLNRGIRLSYNEQYF.

At least ten counts were recorded for this clonotype. This chain connects TRBV20-1 to TRBJ2-1; the D gene is possibly TRBD1 (6 bases). The germline V gene has CDR1 DFQATT and CDR2 SNEGSKA (reference sequence). Deletions cut 2 bases from V and 10 bases from J, with 21 bases between. The CDR3 is 15 amino acids. CDR3 in DNA: TGCAGTGCTAGAAAGCCCCTTTCAGGGGCGCACGAGCAGTTCTTC. This sequence encodes CSARKPLSGAHEQFF.

V and J are TRBV20-1 and TRBJ2-1, with D maybe TRBD2 (5 bases). Germline lookup yields CDR1 DFQATT and CDR2 SNEGSKA (reference sequence). This CDR3 contains 15 residues. The V end was cut by 3 bases, the J end by 12 bases, with 24 bases between. The CDR3 region is CSASDLSRARDGQFF. CDR3 in DNA: TGCAGTGCTAGCGACCTTTCGCGAGCCCGGGATGGGCAGTTCTTC.

This clonotype has ten or more counts. The rearrangement uses TRBV29-1 and TRBJ2-7; D is uncertain. This CDR3 has 13 residues. CDR1 and CDR2 from the germline V gene are SQVTM and ANQGSEA. The V end lost 3 bases, the J end lost 1 base, and 10 bases lay between the germline ends. The CDR3 protein is CSVDAETSYEQYF. Here the CDR3 DNA reads TGCAGCGTTGATGCGGAAACTTCCTACGAGCAGTACTTC.

The V call is TRBV7-8, the J call TRBJ1-5, with D perhaps TRBD1 (5 bases). The germline V gene has CDR1 SGHVS and CDR2 FQNEAQ. Deletions cut 5 bases from V and 1 base from J, with 18 bases between. CDR3 length: 17 amino acids. Here the CDR3 reads CASSVQGNLQSNQPQHF. DNA for the CDR3: TGTGCCAGCAGCGTTCAGGGAAATCTTCAAAGCAATCAGCCCCAGCATTTT. The whole variable domain, remainder taken from reference TRBV7-8 and TRBJ1-5, is GAGVSQSPRYKVAKRGQDVALRCDPISGHVSLFWYQQALGQGPEFLTYFQNEAQLDKSGLPSDRFFAERPEGSVSTLKIQRTQQEDSAVYLCASSVQGNLQSNQPQHFGDGTRLSIL.

This clonotype was detected only once. A much larger clone is a single base away; this may be a read error. V and J are TRBV29-1 and TRBJ1-4; maybe TRBD1 (5 bases). The CDR3 spans 13 residues. Per the germline V gene, CDR1 is SQVTM and CDR2 is ANQGSEA. The CDR3 loop reads CSVGRAGNEKRFF. DNA of the CDR3: TGCAGCGTTGGTCGGGCAGGGAACGAAAAACGGTTTTTT.

This clonotype has just a few counts. The chain combines TRBV20-1 with TRBJ2-3; a weak D match, TRBD2 (6 bases). The CDR3 runs 15 residues. The V end was cut by 4 bases, the J end by 1 base, with 15 bases between. The V gene's germline CDR1 is DFQATT and CDR2 SNEGSKA (reference sequence). The CDR3, as DNA: TGCAGTGCTACGGAGGGGTCTTTGGGCACAGATACGCAGTATTTT. Its protein is CSATEGSLGTDTQYF.

This clonotype was observed a handful of times. This chain links TRBV20-1 with TRBJ1-5, with unresolved D. V lost 6 bases, J lost 6 bases, and 15 bases lay in between. The CDR3 has 13 amino acids. Germline values: CDR1 DFQATT, CDR2 SNEGSKA (reference sequence). The CDR3: CSAKDTLSQPQHF. The CDR3 DNA follows: TGCAGTGCCAAAGACACACTTAGTCAGCCCCAGCATTTT.

The V and J genes are TRBV7-9 and TRBJ1-2, with 10 bases that match TRBD1. J gave up 4 bases and V 8 bases, and 13 bases lay outside the gene matches. The V gene's germline CDR1 is SEHNR and CDR2 FQNEAQ (reference sequence). The length of the CDR3 is 16 residues. CDR3 sequence reads: CASPVGRDRGLYGYTF. The CDR3 coding sequence is TGTGCCAGCCCGGTCGGGAGGGACAGGGGACTCTATGGCTACACCTTC.

Points on this clonotype: With a much larger clone just one base away, this may be a read error. The chain is built from TRBV4-1 and TRBJ2-5, with 10 bases fitting TRBD1. The germline V gene has CDR1 MGHRA and CDR2 YSYEKL. Unmatched junction bases numbered 7, after V lost 4 bases and J lost 2 bases. This CDR3 region has 16 residues. CDR3 in amino acids: CASSPSRGQGQETQYF. The CDR3 DNA sequence: TGCGCCAGCAGCCCTAGCCGGGGACAGGGGCAAGAGACCCAGTACTTC.

The J gene is TRBJ2-3, the V gene TRBV24-1; 13 nucleotides line up with TRBD2. This CDR3 is 18 amino acids long. Germline loops: CDR1 KGHDR, CDR2 SFDVKD. The V gene end was trimmed by 7 bases and the J gene end by 6 bases; junction bases not matched to a gene: 15. For the CDR3, the DNA is TGTGCCACCAGCGACACATCCGGGACTAGCGGGGTCAAGGATACGCAGTATTTT. This gives the protein CATSDTSGTSGVKDTQYF.

Only a few counts were recorded for this clonotype. The genes are TRBV12-3 or TRBV12-4 and TRBJ1-2; 8 nucleotides line up with TRBD1. The CDR3 has 14 residues. The V segment lost 5 bases and the J segment 1 base; nucleotides outside the gene matches: 3. The CDR3 DNA reads TGTGCCAGCAGTGGACAGGGTTATAACTATGGCTACACCTTC. Its translation is CASSGQGYNYGYTF.

This clonotype was seen only once. Sequence at one end of the junction differs from germline and may be a read error. The gene calls are TRBV5-1 and TRBJ1-6; a weak D match, TRBD1 (6 bases). This CDR3 spans 14 amino acids. The germline V gene encodes CDR1 SGHRS and CDR2 YFSETQ. CDR3 amino acids: CANSLDGQISPLHF. DNA of the CDR3: TGCGCCAACAGCTTGGACGGACAGATTTCACCCCTCCACTTT.